A selection of T cell receptor beta chains follows, all from one sample in a study of cytomegalovirus exposure and HLA in healthy donors. The table came from immunoSEQ multiplex PCR; TCRdb's copy has only in-frame clones and leaves some out. The sample shows some 180,000 clones, roughly 79% of them seen only once. Specimen: PBMCs. The receptors here all came from a man younger than 45 in good health and CMV-seronegative. Both conserved end residues are part of each CDR3. Each record gives: clone size, J gene, V gene, D gene, CDR3 length, CDR3 DNA, CDR3 protein. A D gene is named only where the DNA matches it firmly. Clone size appears in some rows only: once, few, many, or a class for an expanded clone.

NA TRBJ2-2 TRBV7-9 TRBD1 15 TGTGCCAGCAGCTTAGGGACAGGGGACACCGGGGAGCTGTTTTTT CASSLGTGDTGELFF
NA TRBJ2-1 TRBV2 NA 10 TGTGCCAGCGTAGTTAATGAGCAGTTCTTC CASVVNEQFF
NA TRBJ1-1 TRBV11-2 NA 16 TGTGCCAGCAGCTTAGATTTGGGGCCACAGAACACTGAAGCTTTCTTT CASSLDLGPQNTEAFF
NA TRBJ2-2 TRBV5-1 NA 16 TGCGCCAGCAGCCCGGGGGGCCTAGGGAACACCGGGGAGCTGTTTTTT CASSPGGLGNTGELFF
NA TRBJ1-5 TRBV6-1 NA 13 TGTGCCAGCAGCGAAGTGCCAGTTCAGCCCCAGCATTTT CASSEVPVQPQHF
NA TRBJ2-5 TRBV7-6 TRBD1 16 TGTGCCAGCAGGGGAACAGGGGTTACGGGCCAAGAGACCCAGTACTTC CASRGTGVTGQETQYF
NA TRBJ1-1 TRBV29-1 NA 13 TGCAGCGTTGTTCGCGGGCAAGGGACTGAAGCTTTCTTT CSVVRGQGTEAFF
NA TRBJ2-7 TRBV27 NA 13 TGTGCCAGCAGTTTTAACAGGGCCTACGAGCAGTACTTC CASSFNRAYEQYF
NA TRBJ2-4 TRBV9 NA 15 TGTGCCAGCAGCGTAGAGGGGGTAGGGGGAGGGATTCAGTACTTC CASSVEGVGGGIQYF
NA TRBJ2-1 TRBV4-1 TRBD1 17 TGCGCCAGCAGCCAGTCCCCCTCGGGACAGGGAAGGGATGAGCAGTTCTTC CASSQSPSGQGRDEQFF
NA TRBJ2-7 TRBV2 NA 15 TGTGCCAGCAGTTTCCTCCCAATGAGCTCCTACGAGCAGTACTTC CASSFLPMSSYEQYF
once TRBJ2-7 TRBV28 NA 14 TGTGCCAGCATCCCCCGACAGAGCTCCTACGAGCAGTACTTC CASIPRQSSYEQYF
NA TRBJ1-1 TRBV7-6 NA 16 TGTGCCAGCAGCTTCGACGGTGGGACACTGAACACTGAAGCTTTCTTT CASSFDGGTLNTEAFF
once TRBJ2-4 TRBV25-1 NA 13 TGTGCCAGCAGTGAATTGGAGTGGCGGGGACTTGACTTC CASSELEWRGLDF
NA TRBJ2-3 TRBV14 NA 12 TGTGCCAGCAGCCAAGTTGCGAATACGCAGTATTTT CASSQVANTQYF
NA TRBJ1-1 TRBV25-1 NA 15 TGTGCCAGCAGAAAACCCCGACAAGGTTATACTGAAGCTTTCTTT CASRKPRQGYTEAFF
NA TRBJ2-7 TRBV5-6 TRBD2 14 TGTGCCAGCAGCCAACCGGGACTAGCCTACGAGCAGTACTTC CASSQPGLAYEQYF
once TRBJ2-5 TRBV29-1 NA 14 TGCAGCGTTCGGGAGCGGTCAAGACAAGAGACCCAGTACTTC CSVRERSRQETQYF
once TRBJ2-7 TRBV5-1 NA 15 TGCGCCAGCAGCTTGGGGAGCCGGACACCCTACGAGCAGTACTTC CASSLGSRTPYEQYF